This TCR beta chain was retrieved from a study of T cell repertoires in cytomegalovirus infection. Study-level background: In the study, CMV epitopes included recently identified HLA-C-restricted and well-studied HLA-B-restricted ones. TCR beta signatures that were public indicated CMV infection and matching HLA type. General study points: In two of eight donors, the top clonotype was HLA-C-restricted CMV-specific. Summed frequency of shared TCR beta families picked out CMV carriers who also had the relevant HLA.

This clonotype occurred a few times. Its antigen remains unidentified. A single record per CDR3 protein comes from TCRdb applying MiXCR to the reads. This sample yields 700,000 to 850,000 distinct CDR3 sequences, of which about 31% are seen a single time; around 12% belongs to the top ten. The germline V and J ends were trimmed by 2 bases and 3 bases, with 14 bases remaining between them. The CDR3 loop spans 15 amino acids. The germline gives CDR1 MNHEY, CDR2 SVGEGT. The sequence derives from a human donor in good health (CMV status not recorded). Some clones in this sample may be carry-over from other donors' samples. This sample comprised cultured CD8+ T cells from PBMCs, obtained from culture after CMV antigen stimulation. The gene calls are TRBV6-2 or TRBV6-3 and TRBJ2-7, with D perhaps matching TRBD2 (5 bases). The CDR3 sequence: CASSYRDVQFYEQYV. DNA for the CDR3: TGTGCCAGCAGTTACCGGGATGTCCAATTCTACGAGCAGTACGTC.